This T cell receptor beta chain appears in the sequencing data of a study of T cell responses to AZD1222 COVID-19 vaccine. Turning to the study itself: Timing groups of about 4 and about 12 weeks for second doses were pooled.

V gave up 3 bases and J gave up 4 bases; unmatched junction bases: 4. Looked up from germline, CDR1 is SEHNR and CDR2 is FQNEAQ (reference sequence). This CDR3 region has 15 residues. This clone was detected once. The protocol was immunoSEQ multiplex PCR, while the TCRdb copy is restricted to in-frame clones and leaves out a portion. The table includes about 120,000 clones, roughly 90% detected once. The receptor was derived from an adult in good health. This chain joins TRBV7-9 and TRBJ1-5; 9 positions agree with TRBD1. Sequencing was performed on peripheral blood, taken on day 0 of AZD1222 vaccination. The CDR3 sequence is CASSFGTGTNQPQHF. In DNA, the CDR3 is TGTGCCAGCAGCTTTGGGACAGGGACAAATCAGCCCCAGCATTTT. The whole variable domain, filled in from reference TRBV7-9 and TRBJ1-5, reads DTGVSQNPRHKITKRGQNVTFRCDPISEHNRLYWYRQTLGQGPEFLTYFQNEAQLEKSRLLSDRFSAERPKGSFSTLEIQRTEQGDSAMYLCASSFGTGTNQPQHFGDGTRLSIL.